One and the same sample provided the 14 T cell receptor beta chains below, sequenced in a study of Graves' ophthalmopathy and Graves' hyperthyroidism. Investigators amplified TCR beta CDR3 regions from RNA transcripts. In the first round, RT-PCR was carried out with HTBI primers, and a multiplex PCR formed the second round. In TCRdb, the multiplex PCR reads were re-called with MiXCR into one record per CDR3 protein. This table holds around 520,000 distinct CDR3 sequences, about two fifths found once. Material for sequencing was peripheral blood or thyroid tissue (not recorded which). Receptors originate from an adult man with Graves' hyperthyroidism.

CDR3 in DNA: TGCGCCAGCAGCTCGTCGGGTAGGGACACTGAAGCTTTCTTT. Amino acid sequence: CASSSSGRDTEAFF. J is TRBJ1-1 and V is TRBV5-1; D is unclear. V was clipped by 3 bases and J by 3 bases, with 12 bases between them. This CDR3 has 14 residues. The germline V gene encodes CDR1 SGHRS and CDR2 YFSETQ.

In its sample, this clonotype was seen many times. V is TRBV19 and J is TRBJ2-7; D is unclear. V was shortened by 7 bases and J by 2 bases, with 9 bases between the two germline ends. The CDR3 consists of 12 residues. Germline V CDR1 and CDR2: LNHDA, SQIVND (reference sequence). The CDR3 nucleotides read TGTGCCAGTACCTCGGAAACCTACGAGCAGTACTTC. This codes for CASTSETYEQYF.

The rearrangement uses TRBV29-1 and TRBJ2-7; 7 bases are a match to TRBD1. Germline V CDR1 and CDR2: SQVTM, ANQGSEA. V trimming: 8 bases; J trimming: 5 bases; junction bases outside the gene matches: 9. The CDR3 is made up of 12 amino acids. CDR3 region: CSLATGSNEQYF. The CDR3 DNA reads as TGCAGCTTAGCGACAGGGAGCAACGAGCAGTACTTC.

The J gene is TRBJ1-2, the V gene TRBV18; D unclear. This CDR3 region has 12 residues. Per germline, CDR1 KGHSH and CDR2 LQKENI. Trimming shortened V by 0 bases and J by 8 bases, and 7 bases separated the two germline ends. CDR3 amino acids: CASSPPSEGYTF. In DNA form, the CDR3 reads TGTGCCAGCTCACCACCGAGTGAGGGCTACACCTTC.

The sample holds many counts of this clonotype. This chain links TRBV7-6 with TRBJ2-5; 7 bases are a match to TRBD1. V shed 3 bases and J 3 bases; nucleotides not matched to a gene: 1. Germline CDR1 and CDR2: SGHVS and FNYEAQ. CDR3 length equals 13 residues. The CDR3 DNA reads TGTGCCAGCAGCTTTACAGGGGAAGAGACCCAGTACTTC. It specifies CASSFTGEETQYF.

This clonotype has a count of ten or more. The chain is built from TRBV7-9 and TRBJ1-4; D remains unclear. The V gene's germline CDR1 is SEHNR and CDR2 FQNEAQ (reference sequence). There are 14 residues in the CDR3. The V gene lost 2 bases and the J gene lost 4 bases, with 8 bases spanning the gap. The DNA for the CDR3 is TGTGCCAGCAGCTTATCACGGGGTAATGAAAAACTGTTTTTT. Protein: CASSLSRGNEKLFF.

This clonotype came up many times. The chain employs TRBV6-5 and TRBJ2-5, with 10 bases identical to TRBD1. The CDR3 runs to 14 residues. Germline loops: CDR1 MNHEY, CDR2 SVGAGI. Unmatched junction bases numbered 5, after V lost 5 bases and J lost 5 bases. CDR3 bases: TGTGCCAGCAGTCCGGGACAGGGGTGGGAGACCCAGTACTTC. Translated: CASSPGQGWETQYF.

The CDR3 spells CASSDVGSFYEQYF. The CDR3 DNA sequence: TGTGCCAGCAGTGATGTCGGGAGCTTCTACGAGCAGTACTTC. The rearrangement uses TRBV2 and TRBJ2-7, with D perhaps matching TRBD2 (6 bases). V was trimmed by 3 bases and J by 3 bases, leaving 12 bases between them. The CDR3 has 14 amino acids. Germline CDR1 is SNHLY and CDR2 is FYNNEI.

The gene calls are TRBV27 and TRBJ1-1, with D maybe TRBD1 (5 bases). The CDR3 sequence is 17 residues long. The germline V gene has CDR1 MNHEY and CDR2 SMNVEV (reference sequence). Trimming removed 0 bases at V and 3 bases at J, with 17 bases between. The CDR3 coding sequence is TGTGCCAGCAGTTTATCCCCAGACCGGGGCTGGGACACTGAAGCTTTCTTT. Its translation: CASSLSPDRGWDTEAFF.

The CDR3: CASSQDPGRENQPQHF. CDR3 coding DNA: TGCGCCAGCAGCCAAGATCCGGGACGGGAAAATCAGCCCCAGCATTTT. V usage is TRBV4-1 and J usage is TRBJ1-5; TRBD1 is a possible D gene (5 bases). The CDR3 runs 16 residues. The germline gives CDR1 MGHRA, CDR2 YSYEKL. V was cut by 0 bases and J by 4 bases, with 13 bases left in between.

This clonotype has a count of ten or more. The chain links TRBV15 to TRBJ2-3; 9 nucleotides line up with TRBD2. J was trimmed by 5 bases and V by 0 bases; bases with no gene match: 9. Per germline, CDR1 LNHNV and CDR2 YYDKDF (reference sequence). This CDR3 spans 17 amino acids. The CDR3 DNA reads as TGTGCCACCAGCAGAGATGTTGTCTCTAGCGGGGTAGATACGCAGTATTTT. Translating it yields CATSRDVVSSGVDTQYF.

This chain joins TRBV7-3 and TRBJ1-6; 7 bases match TRBD1. In germline, CDR1 is SGHTA, CDR2 FQGTGA. The length of the CDR3 is 18 residues. Losses at the gene ends were 3 bases for V and 13 bases for J; bases not matched to a gene: 21. The CDR3 loop reads CASSFWVGQAKGDQPLHF. In DNA form, the CDR3 reads TGTGCCAGCAGCTTCTGGGTAGGACAGGCAAAAGGGGATCAGCCCCTCCACTTT.

The chain combines TRBV20-1 with TRBJ1-2; D is unclear. V was shortened by 3 bases and J by 5 bases, with 13 bases between the two germline ends. CDR1 and CDR2 from the germline V gene are DFQATT and SNEGSKA (reference sequence). This CDR3 region has 13 residues. The CDR3 protein is CSASPLSGYGYTF. CDR3 coding DNA: TGCAGTGCTAGCCCACTATCCGGTTATGGCTACACCTTC.

The CDR3 sequence: CATSGAGPESTELKETQYF. The CDR3, as DNA: TGTGCCACCAGTGGGGCAGGGCCGGAGTCCACAGAGCTTAAAGAGACCCAGTACTTC. The rearrangement joins TRBV24-1 to TRBJ2-5; weak D call: TRBD1 (5 bases). The length of the CDR3 is 19 residues. The ends were cut back, 5 bases at V and 3 bases at J, with 27 bases in the middle. The V gene's germline CDR1 is KGHDR and CDR2 SFDVKD.